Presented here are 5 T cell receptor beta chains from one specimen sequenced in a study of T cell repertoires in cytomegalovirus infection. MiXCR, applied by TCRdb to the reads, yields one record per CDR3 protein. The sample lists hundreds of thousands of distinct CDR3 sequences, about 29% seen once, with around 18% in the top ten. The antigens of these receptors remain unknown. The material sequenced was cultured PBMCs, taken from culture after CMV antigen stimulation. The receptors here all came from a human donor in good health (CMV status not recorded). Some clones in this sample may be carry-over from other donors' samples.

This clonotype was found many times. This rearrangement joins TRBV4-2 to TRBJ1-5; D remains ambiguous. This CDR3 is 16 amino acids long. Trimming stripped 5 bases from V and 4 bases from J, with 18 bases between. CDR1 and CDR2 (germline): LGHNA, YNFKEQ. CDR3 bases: TGTGCCAGCAGCTCCGCCTTGGGCACCGTTAATCAGCCCCAGCATTTT. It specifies CASSSALGTVNQPQHF.

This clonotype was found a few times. For the CDR3, the DNA is TGCGCCAGCAGCGTGGGGGCAGGGGGAAGCAACACTGAAGCTTTCTTT. Protein product: CASSVGAGGSNTEAFF. The V gene is TRBV5-1, the J gene TRBJ1-1, with 7 nucleotides matching TRBD1. J was trimmed by 2 bases and V by 4 bases; bases with no gene match: 11. Germline CDR1 SGHRS, CDR2 YFSETQ. This CDR3 is 16 amino acids long.

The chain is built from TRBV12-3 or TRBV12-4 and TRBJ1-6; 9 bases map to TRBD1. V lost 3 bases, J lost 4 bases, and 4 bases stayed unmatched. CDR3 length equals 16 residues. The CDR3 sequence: CASSFRQGGYNSPLHF. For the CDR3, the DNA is TGTGCCAGCAGTTTTAGACAGGGGGGGTATAATTCACCCCTCCACTTT.

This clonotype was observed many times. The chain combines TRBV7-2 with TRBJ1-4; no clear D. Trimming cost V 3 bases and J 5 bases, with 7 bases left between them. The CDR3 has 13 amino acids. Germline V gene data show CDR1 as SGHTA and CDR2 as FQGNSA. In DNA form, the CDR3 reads TGTGCCAGCAGCTTCCTGGGGAATGAAAAACTGTTTTTT. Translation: CASSFLGNEKLFF.

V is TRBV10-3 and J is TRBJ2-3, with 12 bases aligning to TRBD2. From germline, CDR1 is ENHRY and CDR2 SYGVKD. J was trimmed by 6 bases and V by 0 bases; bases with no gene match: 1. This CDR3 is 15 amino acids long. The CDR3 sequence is CAISESTSGSDTQYF. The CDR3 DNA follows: TGTGCCATCAGTGAGTCGACTAGCGGGAGTGATACGCAGTATTTT.